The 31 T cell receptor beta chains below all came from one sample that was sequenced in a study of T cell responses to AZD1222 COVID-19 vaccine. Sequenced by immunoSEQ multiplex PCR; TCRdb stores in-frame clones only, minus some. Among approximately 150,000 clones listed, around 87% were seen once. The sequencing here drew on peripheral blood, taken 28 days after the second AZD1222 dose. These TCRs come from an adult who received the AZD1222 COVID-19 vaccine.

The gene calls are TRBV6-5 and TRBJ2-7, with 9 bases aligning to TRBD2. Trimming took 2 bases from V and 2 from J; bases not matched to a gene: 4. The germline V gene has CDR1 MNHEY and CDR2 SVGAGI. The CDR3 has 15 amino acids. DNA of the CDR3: TGTGCCAGCAGTTACGGGGCGGGGGGGACCTACGAGCAGTACTTC. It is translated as CASSYGAGGTYEQYF.

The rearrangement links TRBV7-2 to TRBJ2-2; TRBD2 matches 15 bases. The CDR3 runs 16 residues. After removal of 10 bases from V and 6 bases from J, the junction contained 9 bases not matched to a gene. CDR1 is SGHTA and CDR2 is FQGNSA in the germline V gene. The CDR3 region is CATKTGLAGGAGELFF. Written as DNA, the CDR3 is TGTGCCACCAAAACGGGACTAGCGGGGGGTGCCGGGGAGCTGTTTTTT.

The CDR3 nucleotides are TGTGCCAGCTGCCCTCGACTAATCTCCGGAAACACCATATATTTT. Its protein product is CASCPRLISGNTIYF. J is TRBJ1-3 and V is TRBV28; D not certain. Germline V CDR1 and CDR2: MDHEN, SYDVKM. This CDR3 region has 15 residues. The V end was cut by 8 bases, the J end by 4 bases, with 18 bases between.

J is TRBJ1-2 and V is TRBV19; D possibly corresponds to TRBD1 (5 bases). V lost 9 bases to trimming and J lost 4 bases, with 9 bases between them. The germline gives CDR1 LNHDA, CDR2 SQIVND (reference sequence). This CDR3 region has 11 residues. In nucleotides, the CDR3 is TGTGCCAGCCAGGGCGGCTATGGCTACACCTTC. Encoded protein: CASQGGYGYTF.

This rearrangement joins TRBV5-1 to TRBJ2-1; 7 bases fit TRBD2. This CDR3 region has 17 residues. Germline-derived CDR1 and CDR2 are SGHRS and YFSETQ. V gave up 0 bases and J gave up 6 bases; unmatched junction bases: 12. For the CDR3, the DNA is TGCGCCAGCAGCTTGGCCGCTTGGGCGGGGGAGGTCAATGAGCAGTTCTTC. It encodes CASSLAAWAGEVNEQFF.

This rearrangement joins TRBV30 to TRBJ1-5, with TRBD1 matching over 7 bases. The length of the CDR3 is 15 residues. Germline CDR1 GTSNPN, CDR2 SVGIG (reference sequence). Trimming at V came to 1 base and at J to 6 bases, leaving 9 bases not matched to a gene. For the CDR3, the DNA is TGTGCCTGGAGTGCGAGAGGGGGCTCGGGTCAGCCCCAGCATTTT. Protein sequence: CAWSARGGSGQPQHF.

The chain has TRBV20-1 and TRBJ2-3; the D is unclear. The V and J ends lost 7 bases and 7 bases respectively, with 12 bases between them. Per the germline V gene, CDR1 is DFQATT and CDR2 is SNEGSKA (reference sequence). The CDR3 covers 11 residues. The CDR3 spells CSVVPQNTQYF. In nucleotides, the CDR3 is TGCAGTGTGGTTCCACAAAATACGCAGTATTTT.

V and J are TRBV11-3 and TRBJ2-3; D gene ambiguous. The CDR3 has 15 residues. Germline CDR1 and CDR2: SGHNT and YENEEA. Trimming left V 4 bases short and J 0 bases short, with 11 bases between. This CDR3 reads CASSSSSASTDTQYF. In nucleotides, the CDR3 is TGTGCCAGCAGCTCCTCAAGCGCGAGCACAGATACGCAGTATTTT.

The CDR3 region has the DNA TGCGCCAGCAGCTCTTACAGGGGGCGTAAGATAGATGGCTACACCTTC. Protein product: CASSSYRGRKIDGYTF. The chain is built from TRBV5-1 and TRBJ1-2; 9 nucleotides agree with TRBD1. CDR1 is SGHRS and CDR2 is YFSETQ in the germline V gene. Trimming took 3 bases from V and 6 from J; bases not matched to a gene: 12. The CDR3 is made up of 16 amino acids.

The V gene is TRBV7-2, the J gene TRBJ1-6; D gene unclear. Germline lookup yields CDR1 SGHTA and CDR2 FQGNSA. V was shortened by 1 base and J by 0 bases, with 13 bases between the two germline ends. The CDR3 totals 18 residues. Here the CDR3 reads CASSLVLAGSSYNSPLHF. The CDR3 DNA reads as TGTGCCAGCAGCTTAGTCCTTGCAGGTAGCTCCTATAATTCACCCCTCCACTTT.

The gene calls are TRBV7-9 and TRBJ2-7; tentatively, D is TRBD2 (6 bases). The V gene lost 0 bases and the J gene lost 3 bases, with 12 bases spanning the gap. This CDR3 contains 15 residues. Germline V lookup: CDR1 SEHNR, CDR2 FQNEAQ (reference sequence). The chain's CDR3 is CASSLAYGGNYEQYF. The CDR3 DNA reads TGTGCCAGCAGCTTAGCGTACGGAGGGAACTACGAGCAGTACTTC.

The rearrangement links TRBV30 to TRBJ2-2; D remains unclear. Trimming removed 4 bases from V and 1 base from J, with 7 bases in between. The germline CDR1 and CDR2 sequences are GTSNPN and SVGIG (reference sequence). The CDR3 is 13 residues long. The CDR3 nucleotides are TGTGCCTGGACAACCGGGAACACCGGGGAGCTGTTTTTT. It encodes CAWTTGNTGELFF.

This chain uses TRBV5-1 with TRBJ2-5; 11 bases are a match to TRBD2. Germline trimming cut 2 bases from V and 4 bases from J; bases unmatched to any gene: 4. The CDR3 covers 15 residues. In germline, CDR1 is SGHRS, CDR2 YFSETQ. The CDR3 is CASSFAGTSGETQYF. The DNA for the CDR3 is TGCGCCAGCAGCTTCGCCGGGACTAGCGGAGAGACCCAGTACTTC.

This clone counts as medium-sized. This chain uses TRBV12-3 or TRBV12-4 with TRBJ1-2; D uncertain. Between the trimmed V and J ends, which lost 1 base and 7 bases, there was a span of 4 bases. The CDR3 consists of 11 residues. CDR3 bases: TGTGCCAGCAGTTTAGAGGGTGGCTACACCTTC. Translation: CASSLEGGYTF.

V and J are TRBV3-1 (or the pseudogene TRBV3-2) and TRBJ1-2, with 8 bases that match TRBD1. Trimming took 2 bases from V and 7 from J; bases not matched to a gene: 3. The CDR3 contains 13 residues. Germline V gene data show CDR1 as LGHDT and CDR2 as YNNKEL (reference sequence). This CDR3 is CASSQQGASGYTF. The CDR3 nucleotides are TGTGCCAGCAGCCAACAGGGGGCTAGTGGCTACACCTTC.

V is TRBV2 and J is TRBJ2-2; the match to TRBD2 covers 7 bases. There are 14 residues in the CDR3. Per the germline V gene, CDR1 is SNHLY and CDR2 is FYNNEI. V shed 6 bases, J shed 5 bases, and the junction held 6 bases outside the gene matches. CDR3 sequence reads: CASSSGGFTGELFF. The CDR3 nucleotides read TGTGCCAGCAGCTCCGGGGGGTTTACCGGGGAGCTGTTTTTT. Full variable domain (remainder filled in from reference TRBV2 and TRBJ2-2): EPEVTQTPSHQVTQMGQEVILRCVPISNHLYFYWYRQILGQKVEFLVSFYNNEISEKSEIFDDQFSVERPDGSNFTLKIRSTKLEDSAMYFCASSSGGFTGELFFGEGSRLTVL.

The DNA of the CDR3 is TGTGCCAGCAGCTTGGGAACAGGGGGCTTACGAGAGACCCAGTACTTC. Protein sequence: CASSLGTGGLRETQYF. The rearrangement links TRBV7-2 to TRBJ2-5; the match to TRBD1 covers 9 bases. V was pared by 3 bases and J by 4 bases, with 9 bases of the junction left unmatched. The CDR3 has 16 residues. CDR1 and CDR2 from the germline V gene are SGHTA and FQGNSA. Supplemented by reference TRBV7-2 and TRBJ2-5, the full variable domain reads GAGVSQSPSNKVTEKGKDVELRCDPISGHTALYWYRQSLGQGLEFLIYFQGNSAPDKSGLPSDRFSAERTGGSVSTLTIQRTQQEDSAVYLCASSLGTGGLRETQYFGPGTRLLVL.

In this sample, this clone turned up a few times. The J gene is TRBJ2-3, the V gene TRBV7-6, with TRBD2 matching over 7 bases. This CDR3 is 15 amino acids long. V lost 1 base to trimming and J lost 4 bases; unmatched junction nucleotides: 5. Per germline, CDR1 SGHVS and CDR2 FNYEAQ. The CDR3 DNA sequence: TGTGCCAGCAGCTTAGTGGCGGCGGGGGCAGATACGCAGTATTTT. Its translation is CASSLVAAGADTQYF.

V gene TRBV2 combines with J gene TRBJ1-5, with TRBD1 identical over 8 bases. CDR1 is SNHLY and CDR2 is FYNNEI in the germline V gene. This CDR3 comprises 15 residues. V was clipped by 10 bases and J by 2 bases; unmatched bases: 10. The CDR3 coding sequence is TGTGCCACTCAACGGGACAGGCAGGGCAATCAGCCCCAGCATTTT. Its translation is CATQRDRQGNQPQHF.

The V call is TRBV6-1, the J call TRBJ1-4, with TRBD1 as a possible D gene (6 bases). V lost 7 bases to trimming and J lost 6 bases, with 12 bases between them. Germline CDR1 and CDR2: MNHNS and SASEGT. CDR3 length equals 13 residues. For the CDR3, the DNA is TGTGCCAGCATGGGACACACAGATGAAAAACTGTTTTTT. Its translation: CASMGHTDEKLFF.

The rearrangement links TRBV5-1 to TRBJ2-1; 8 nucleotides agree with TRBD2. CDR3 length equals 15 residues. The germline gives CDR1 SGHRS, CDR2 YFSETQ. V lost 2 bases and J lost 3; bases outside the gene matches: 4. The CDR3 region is CASSLSGGLYNEQFF. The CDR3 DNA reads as TGCGCCAGCAGCTTATCGGGGGGGCTCTACAATGAGCAGTTCTTC.

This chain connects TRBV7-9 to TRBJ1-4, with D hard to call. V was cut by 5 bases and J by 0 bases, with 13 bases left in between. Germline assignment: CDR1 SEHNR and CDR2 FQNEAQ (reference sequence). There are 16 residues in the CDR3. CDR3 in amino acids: CASSQRTPATNEKLFF. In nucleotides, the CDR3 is TGTGCCAGCAGCCAGAGGACCCCTGCAACTAATGAAAAACTGTTTTTT.

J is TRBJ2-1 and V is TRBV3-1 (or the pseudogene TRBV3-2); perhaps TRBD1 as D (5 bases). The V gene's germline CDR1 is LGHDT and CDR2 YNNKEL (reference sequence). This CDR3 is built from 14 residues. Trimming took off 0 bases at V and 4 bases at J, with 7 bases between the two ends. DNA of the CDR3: TGTGCCAGCAGCCAAGATCGACAGTACAATGAGCAGTTCTTC. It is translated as CASSQDRQYNEQFF.

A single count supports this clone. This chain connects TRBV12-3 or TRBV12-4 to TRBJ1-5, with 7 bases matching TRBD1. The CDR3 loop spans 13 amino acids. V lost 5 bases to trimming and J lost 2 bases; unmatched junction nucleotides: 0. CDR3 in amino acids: CASSGQGNQPQHF. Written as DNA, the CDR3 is TGTGCCAGCAGTGGACAGGGCAATCAGCCCCAGCATTTT.

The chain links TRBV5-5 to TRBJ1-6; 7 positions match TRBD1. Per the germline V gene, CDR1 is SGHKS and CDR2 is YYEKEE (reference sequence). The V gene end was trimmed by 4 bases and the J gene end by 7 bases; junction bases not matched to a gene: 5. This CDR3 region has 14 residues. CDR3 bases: TGTGCCAGCAGCCTGAGGACAGGAAATTCACCCCTCCACTTT. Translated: CASSLRTGNSPLHF.

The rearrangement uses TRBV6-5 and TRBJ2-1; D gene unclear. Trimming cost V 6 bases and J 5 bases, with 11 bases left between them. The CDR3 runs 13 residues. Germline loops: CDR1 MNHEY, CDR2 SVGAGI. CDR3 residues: CASRQDGDNEQFF. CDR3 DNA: TGTGCCAGCAGACAAGACGGAGACAATGAGCAGTTCTTC.

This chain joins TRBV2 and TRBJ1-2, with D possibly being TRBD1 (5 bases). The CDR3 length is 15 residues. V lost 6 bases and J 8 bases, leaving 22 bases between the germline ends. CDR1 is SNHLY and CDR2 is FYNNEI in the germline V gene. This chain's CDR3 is CASRGDSQRPGGYTF. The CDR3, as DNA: TGTGCCAGCAGGGGGGATAGCCAGAGGCCCGGGGGCTACACCTTC.

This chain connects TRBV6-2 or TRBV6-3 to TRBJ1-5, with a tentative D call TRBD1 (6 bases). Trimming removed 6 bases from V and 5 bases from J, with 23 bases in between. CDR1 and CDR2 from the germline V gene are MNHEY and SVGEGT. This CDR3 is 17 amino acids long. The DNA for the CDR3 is TGTGCCAGCAGCCAGTACAGGGCCCAACAACATGATCAGCCCCAGCATTTT. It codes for CASSQYRAQQHDQPQHF.

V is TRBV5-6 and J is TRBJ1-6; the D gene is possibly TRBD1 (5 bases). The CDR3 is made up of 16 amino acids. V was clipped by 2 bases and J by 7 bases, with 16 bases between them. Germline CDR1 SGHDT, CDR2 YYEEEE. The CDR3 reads CASSLIGTQTNSPLHF. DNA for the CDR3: TGTGCCAGCAGCTTAATCGGGACCCAAACCAATTCACCCCTCCACTTT.

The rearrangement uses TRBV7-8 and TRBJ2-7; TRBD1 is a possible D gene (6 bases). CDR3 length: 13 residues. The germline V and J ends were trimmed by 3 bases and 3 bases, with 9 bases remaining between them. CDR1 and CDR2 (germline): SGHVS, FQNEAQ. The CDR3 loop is CASSLDRLYEQYF. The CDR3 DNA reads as TGTGCCAGCAGCTTGGACAGACTCTACGAGCAGTACTTC.

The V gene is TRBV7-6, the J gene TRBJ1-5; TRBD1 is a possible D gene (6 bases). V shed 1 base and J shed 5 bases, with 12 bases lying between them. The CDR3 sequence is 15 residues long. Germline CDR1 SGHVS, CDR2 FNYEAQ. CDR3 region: CASSLEGGADQPQHF. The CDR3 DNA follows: TGTGCCAGCAGCTTAGAAGGGGGGGCTGATCAGCCCCAGCATTTT.